Below, one T cell receptor beta chain is given with its context. These data come from a study of blood T cell repertoires in COVID-19. Study as a whole: Acute and convalescent COVID-19 samples came from the United States, Italy and Spain. PBMCs, B-cell-depleted T cells, or T cells provided the cDNA or gDNA that made up the material.

Authors' data handling: Amplification of reference gene primers was used by the study to estimate nucleated cell counts. The repertoire was sequenced with immunoSEQ multiplex PCR; TCRdb's copy has only in-frame clones and lacks some. The V and J calls and clone size come from that table; D and trimming were worked out from the DNA. The repertoire includes about 300,000 clones, roughly nine tenths of them detected once, and under 7.5% sits in the top ten. This CDR3 spans 14 amino acids. Germline V lookup: CDR1 SGHNT, CDR2 YYREEE (reference sequence). J was trimmed by 2 bases and V by 4 bases; bases with no gene match: 5.

This receptor was taken from a man younger than 35 who had recovered from COVID-19. Sequenced material: peripheral blood. The rearrangement links TRBV5-4 to TRBJ2-7; TRBD1 matches 8 bases. The CDR3 sequence is CASSVDRGPYEQYF. Here the CDR3 DNA reads TGTGCCAGCAGCGTCGACAGGGGTCCCTACGAGCAGTACTTC.